Below, one TCR beta chain is given with its context. Antigen specificity is unknown. Germline V gives CDR1 DFQATT, CDR2 SNEGSKA (reference sequence). The CDR3 runs to 14 residues. With 0 bases removed from V and 8 bases from J, the gap between germline ends came to 13 bases. This sample was included in a study of CD8 T cells in ankylosing spondylitis. General study points: Blood of patients with ankylosing spondylitis appeared to be characterized by a TCR beta motif of eight highly homologous variants. Clones tied to disease were said to be significantly enriched in matched ankylosing spondylitis synovial fluid. CD8+ disease-linked clones were present at relatively low frequencies in blood.

The authors made TCR beta libraries by quantitative 5'-RACE with molecular barcodes. Each CDR3 protein is one row after TCRdb ran MiXCR on the 5' RACE reads. The data contain under 450,000 distinct CDR3 sequences, around 20% of them singletons. This sequence joins TRBV20-1 and TRBJ1-4; D call uncertain. This clonotype was sampled from a male donor with ankylosing spondylitis or in good health (not recorded which). The sequenced sample was blood, either unsorted or a sorted T cell fraction (not recorded which). CDR3 sequence: CSARDPTTGEKLFF. As DNA, the CDR3 is TGCAGTGCTAGAGATCCCACTACCGGGGAAAAACTGTTTTTT.